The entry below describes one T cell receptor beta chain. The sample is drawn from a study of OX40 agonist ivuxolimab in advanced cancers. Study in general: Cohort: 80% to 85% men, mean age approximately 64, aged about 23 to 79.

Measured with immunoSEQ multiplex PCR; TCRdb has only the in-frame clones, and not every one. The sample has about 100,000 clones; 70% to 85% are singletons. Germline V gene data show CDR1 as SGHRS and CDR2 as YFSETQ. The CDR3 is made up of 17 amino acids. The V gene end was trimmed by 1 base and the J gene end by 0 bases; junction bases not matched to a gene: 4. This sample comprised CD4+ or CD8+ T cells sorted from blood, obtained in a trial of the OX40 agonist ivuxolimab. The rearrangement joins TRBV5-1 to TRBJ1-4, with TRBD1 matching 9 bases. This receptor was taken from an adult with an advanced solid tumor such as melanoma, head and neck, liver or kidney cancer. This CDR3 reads CASSLYGTGSTNEKLFF. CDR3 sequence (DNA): TGCGCCAGCAGCTTGTACGGGACAGGGTCAACTAATGAAAAACTGTTTTTT.